The 31 T cell receptor beta chains listed next were all sequenced from one sample in a study of control samples from healthy donors and cancer patients. TCRdb's table, derived via immunoSEQ multiplex PCR, lists solely in-frame clones and lacks some. Among about 110,000 clones, 70% to 85% were seen once, and the ten largest hold 6% to 8%. The sequencing input was blood. The receptors shown here come from a man aged 18 to 29 in good health.

V and J are TRBV12-2 and TRBJ2-3. TRBV12-2 is marked as a pseudogene. This CDR3 has 16 residues. As DNA, the CDR3 is TGTGCAAGTCGCTTAGATGCCCCGGCTAGCACAGATACGCAGTATTTT. Translated: CASRLDAPASTDTQYF.

The chain carries TRBV3-1 (or the pseudogene TRBV3-2) and TRBJ2-4; TRBD1 matches 9 bases. CDR3 length: 19 residues. From germline, CDR1 is LGHDT and CDR2 YNNKEL (reference sequence). The V and J ends lost 5 bases and 6 bases, in that order; junction bases with no gene match: 20. Written as DNA, the CDR3 is TGTGCCAGCAGCACCCCCGGGACAGGGCCATTTTGGGGGGGAAACATTCAGTACTTC. This translates into CASSTPGTGPFWGGNIQYF.

This clone was picked up one time. The rearrangement joins TRBV5-5 to TRBJ2-1; TRBD2 matches 7 bases. The CDR3 loop spans 15 amino acids. CDR1 is SGHKS, CDR2 YYEKEE, per germline (reference sequence). The ends lost 5 bases at V and 7 bases at J; junction bases unmatched: 12. The CDR3, as DNA: TGTGCCAGCAGTTCTTGGTCGGGAGGTAAGAATGAGCAGTTCTTC. Its protein product is CASSSWSGGKNEQFF.

The chain couples TRBV2 to TRBJ2-3; 10 nucleotides align to TRBD2. The V segment lost 4 bases and the J segment 5 bases; nucleotides outside the gene matches: 15. The CDR3 extends over 18 amino acids. The germline V gene encodes CDR1 SNHLY and CDR2 FYNNEI. This CDR3 reads CASSGPDDTSGVEDTQYF. As DNA, the CDR3 is TGTGCCAGCAGTGGGCCCGATGATACTAGCGGGGTTGAAGATACGCAGTATTTT.

The chain uses TRBV5-1 and TRBJ2-5; the D gene is possibly TRBD2 (6 bases). CDR3 length equals 14 residues. Deletions cut 4 bases from V and 5 bases from J, with 15 bases between. Germline-derived CDR1 and CDR2 are SGHRS and YFSETQ. Written as DNA, the CDR3 is TGCGCCAGCAGCCCGCTGGGGGGATTGGAGACCCAGTACTTC. Residues: CASSPLGGLETQYF.

This chain connects TRBV25-1 to TRBJ2-5; D not certain. Per the germline V gene, CDR1 is MGHDK and CDR2 is SYGVNS. Trimming shortened V by 4 bases and J by 5 bases, and 8 bases separated the two germline ends. This CDR3 region has 12 residues. CDR3 region: CASSGPEETQYF. CDR3 DNA: TGTGCCAGCAGTGGCCCGGAGGAGACCCAGTACTTC.

The J gene is TRBJ1-2, the V gene TRBV7-9; TRBD1 matches at 8 bases. V shed 5 bases, J shed 8 bases, and the junction held 13 bases outside the gene matches. Per the germline V gene, CDR1 is SEHNR and CDR2 is FQNEAQ (reference sequence). The CDR3 consists of 15 residues. CDR3 region: CASSPTQDRDHGYTF. The CDR3 DNA follows: TGTGCCAGCAGCCCGACCCAGGACAGGGACCACGGCTACACCTTC.

The chain uses TRBV6-5 and TRBJ2-7; TRBD2 matches at 11 bases. Germline V CDR1 and CDR2: MNHEY, SVGAGI. The V gene end was trimmed by 6 bases and the J gene end by 11 bases; junction bases not matched to a gene: 12. There are 14 residues in the CDR3. The CDR3 loop is CASRASGGWMLEYF. DNA of the CDR3: TGTGCCAGCAGAGCTAGCGGGGGGTGGATGTTGGAGTACTTC.

A few counts support this clone. This chain links TRBV5-1 with TRBJ1-6; no clear D. Germline V gene sequence: CDR1 SGHRS, CDR2 YFSETQ. V shed 0 bases and J shed 8 bases, with 9 bases lying between them. The CDR3 totals 14 residues. CDR3 in DNA: TGCGCCAGCAGCTTGGAGGCGACATATTCACCCCTCCACTTT. Translating it yields CASSLEATYSPLHF.

The chain employs TRBV28 and TRBJ2-7; 7 bases fit TRBD1. V shed 4 bases, J shed 1 base, and the junction held 7 bases outside the gene matches. This CDR3 region has 15 residues. Germline V gene lookup returns CDR1 MDHEN and CDR2 SYDVKM. CDR3 sequence (DNA): TGTGCCAGCAGTTCGCCGGGACAGAATTCCTACGAGCAGTACTTC. It yields the protein CASSSPGQNSYEQYF.

The chain uses TRBV5-6 and TRBJ1-4; 8 nucleotides match TRBD1. The CDR3 has 15 amino acids. Germline V gene data show CDR1 as SGHDT and CDR2 as YYEEEE. V was clipped by 4 bases and J by 5 bases; unmatched bases: 7. The CDR3, as DNA: TGTGCCAGCAGCCCCGGGACAGGACAGAATGAAAAACTGTTTTTT. Its protein product is CASSPGTGQNEKLFF.

The V call is TRBV5-1, the J call TRBJ2-3, with D unclear. In germline, CDR1 is SGHRS, CDR2 YFSETQ. Trimming removed 0 bases at V and 2 bases at J, with 7 bases between. The length of the CDR3 is 14 residues. Written as DNA, the CDR3 is TGCGCCAGCAGCTTGGCGGCGTACACAGATACGCAGTATTTT. Translation gives CASSLAAYTDTQYF.

This chain links TRBV6-6 with TRBJ1-2; 9 nucleotides agree with TRBD1. The CDR3 has 15 amino acids. V lost 4 bases to trimming and J lost 4 bases; unmatched junction nucleotides: 7. CDR1 MNHNY and CDR2 SVGAGI come from the germline V gene (reference sequence). CDR3 sequence: CASSFLGQGVYGYTF. The CDR3 DNA reads as TGTGCCAGCAGTTTTCTGGGACAGGGAGTCTATGGCTACACCTTC.

This clone was counted between two and nine times. The chain uses TRBV6-2 or TRBV6-3 and TRBJ1-6; D not certain. The CDR3 totals 19 residues. Germline CDR1 is MNHEY and CDR2 is SVGEGT. With 1 base removed from V and 0 bases from J, the gap between germline ends came to 16 bases. The CDR3, as DNA: TGTGCCAGCAGTTACTTTGGGCGGCCTTCGAGCTCCTATAATTCACCCCTCCACTTT. Its translation: CASSYFGRPSSSYNSPLHF.

The rearrangement uses TRBV18 and TRBJ1-4; 7 bases are a match to TRBD1. The V gene end was trimmed by 4 bases and the J gene end by 2 bases; junction bases not matched to a gene: 10. Germline V CDR1 and CDR2: KGHSH, LQKENI. The CDR3 length is 17 residues. The CDR3 bases are TGTGCCAGCTCACGACTTGCCGAAGGGGGCACTAATGAAAAACTGTTTTTT. As protein: CASSRLAEGGTNEKLFF.

The CDR3 region is CASSLNWPNEQYF. DNA of the CDR3: TGTGCCAGCAGTTTGAACTGGCCCAACGAGCAGTACTTC. The genes are TRBV27 and TRBJ2-7; D call uncertain. The CDR3 is 13 amino acids. V gave up 3 bases and J gave up 5 bases, with 11 bases separating them. In germline, CDR1 is MNHEY, CDR2 SMNVEV (reference sequence).

V and J are TRBV20-1 and TRBJ1-2; D gene uncertain. The V end was cut by 5 bases, the J end by 8 bases, with 12 bases between. Germline CDR1 reads DFQATT; CDR2 reads SNEGSKA (reference sequence). The CDR3 extends over 11 amino acids. CDR3 protein: CSAPWVGGYTF. CDR3 nucleotides: TGCAGTGCTCCCTGGGTTGGAGGCTACACCTTC.

The chain uses TRBV27 and TRBJ1-1; D is possibly TRBD1 (6 bases). This CDR3 contains 15 residues. V was cut by 2 bases and J by 7 bases, with 17 bases left in between. Germline V gives CDR1 MNHEY, CDR2 SMNVEV (reference sequence). Written as DNA, the CDR3 is TGTGCCAGCAGTTTACTACCGGCAGGGGCCAGTGAAGCTTTCTTT. Its translation: CASSLLPAGASEAFF.

DNA for the CDR3: TGTGCCAGCAGCTTAGAAGAGTTGGACAGCCAATTTAACTATGGCTACACCTTC. This sequence encodes CASSLEELDSQFNYGYTF. The V call is TRBV5-5, the J call TRBJ1-2; maybe TRBD1 (6 bases). CDR3 length: 18 residues. Germline V CDR1 and CDR2: SGHKS, YYEKEE (reference sequence). With 2 bases removed from V and 1 base from J, the gap between germline ends came to 21 bases.

This clone has just one count. Its ends do not fully match the called genes, so a read error is possible. The chain carries TRBV7-7 and TRBJ2-5; 9 bases are a match to TRBD2. The CDR3 totals 14 residues. Germline assignment: CDR1 SSHAT and CDR2 FNYEAQ (reference sequence). The chain's CDR3 is CASSSTSGQETQYF. The CDR3 region has the DNA TGTGCTAGCAGCTCGACTAGCGGACAAGAGACCCAGTACTTC.

In this sample, this clone turned up a few times. J is TRBJ1-4 and V is TRBV4-3; D is undetermined. Germline loops: CDR1 LGHNA, CDR2 YSLEER. V lost 3 bases to trimming and J lost 0 bases, with 14 bases between them. There are 17 residues in the CDR3. The DNA for the CDR3 is TGCGCCAGCAGCCAGGTCCGTAGGAGCTCAACTAATGAAAAACTGTTTTTT. This encodes CASSQVRRSSTNEKLFF.

This clone was detected only once. The chain recombines TRBV18 with TRBJ2-1, with D maybe TRBD2 (6 bases). From germline, CDR1 is KGHSH and CDR2 LQKENI. V gave up 2 bases and J gave up 7 bases, with 12 bases separating them. The CDR3 is made up of 14 amino acids. CDR3 sequence: CASSPGRIGNEQFF. DNA of the CDR3: TGTGCCAGCTCACCAGGGAGGATCGGTAATGAGCAGTTCTTC.

This clone was seen a handful of times. The gene calls are TRBV4-1 and TRBJ2-7; 12 bases agree with TRBD2. This CDR3 contains 15 residues. From germline, CDR1 is MGHRA and CDR2 YSYEKL. V was clipped by 0 bases and J by 6 bases; unmatched bases: 3. DNA for the CDR3: TGCGCCAGCAGCCAAGATTTACTAGCGGGGGGCGAGCAGTACTTC. Protein sequence: CASSQDLLAGGEQYF.

The rearrangement links TRBV5-1 to TRBJ1-1, with 8 bases lining up with TRBD1. Per the germline V gene, CDR1 is SGHRS and CDR2 is YFSETQ. V dropped 2 bases and J dropped 7; count of bases not matched to a gene: 7. The CDR3 has 14 residues. CDR3 region: CASSFQGAGGEAFF. The CDR3 DNA reads TGCGCCAGCAGCTTTCAGGGGGCCGGCGGTGAAGCTTTCTTT.

The V and J genes are TRBV5-6 and TRBJ2-1; either TRBD1 or TRBD2 may supply D (5 bases each). The germline V gene encodes CDR1 SGHDT and CDR2 YYEEEE. V was trimmed by 3 bases and J by 3 bases, leaving 19 bases between them. The length of the CDR3 is 17 residues. CDR3 coding DNA: TGTGCCAGCAGCTCTAGCTGGTGGGGGAGAAGCTACAATGAGCAGTTCTTC. As protein: CASSSSWWGRSYNEQFF. The full variable domain, its missing parts supplied by reference TRBV5-6 and TRBJ2-1, is DAGVTQSPTHLIKTRGQQVTLRCSPKSGHDTVSWYQQALGQGPQFIFQYYEEEERQRGNFPDRFSGHQFPNYSSELNVNALLLGDSALYLCASSSSWWGRSYNEQFFGPGTRLTVL.

V is TRBV2 and J is TRBJ1-2; D gene ambiguous. This CDR3 has 14 residues. Between the trimmed V and J ends, which lost 4 bases and 4 bases, there was a span of 13 bases. CDR1 and CDR2 from the germline V gene are SNHLY and FYNNEI. CDR3 in DNA: TGTGCCAGCAGTGGAGACGGACGGACCTATGGCTACACCTTC. Protein sequence: CASSGDGRTYGYTF.

The chain employs TRBV12-5 and TRBJ1-1, with D possibly being TRBD1 (6 bases). Trimming removed 5 bases from V and 5 bases from J, with 9 bases in between. In germline, CDR1 is LGHNT, CDR2 FRNRAP. The CDR3 extends over 12 amino acids. CDR3 coding DNA: TGTGCTAGTGGTAGGGGGGGGACTGAAGCTTTCTTT. It specifies CASGRGGTEAFF.

This chain joins TRBV6-5 and TRBJ2-1; 8 nucleotides align to TRBD1. This CDR3 has 14 residues. V lost 6 bases and J lost 7; bases outside the gene matches: 8. CDR1 MNHEY and CDR2 SVGAGI come from the germline V gene. CDR3 nucleotide sequence: TGTGCCAGCAGCCAAACAGGGGGTTGGAATGAGCAGTTCTTC. Its protein product is CASSQTGGWNEQFF.

This chain uses TRBV19 with TRBJ1-2; TRBD1 aligns across 11 bases. Germline CDR1 and CDR2: LNHDA and SQIVND (reference sequence). The V gene end was trimmed by 8 bases and the J gene end by 7 bases; junction bases not matched to a gene: 6. The CDR3 has 13 amino acids. Here the CDR3 reads CASQDRGLRGYTF. The CDR3 nucleotides read TGTGCCAGTCAGGACAGGGGGCTACGTGGCTACACCTTC.

The genes are TRBV19 and TRBJ2-5; D remains unclear. The V end was cut by 1 base, the J end by 3 bases, with 18 bases between. The CDR3 is 17 amino acids. Germline CDR1 is LNHDA and CDR2 is SQIVND (reference sequence). The CDR3 DNA reads TGTGCCAGTAGTATAGGATTAGGGCTTAGGATTGAAGAGACCCAGTACTTC. This gives the protein CASSIGLGLRIEETQYF.

The CDR3 region has the DNA TGTGCCAGTAGCGGGACAGGGGGCTTCAATGAGCAGTTCTTC. Translated: CASSGTGGFNEQFF. The V and J genes are TRBV19 and TRBJ2-1; 12 positions agree with TRBD1. The CDR3 has 14 residues. V shed 6 bases, J shed 6 bases, and the junction held 3 bases outside the gene matches. Per germline, CDR1 LNHDA and CDR2 SQIVND (reference sequence). Full variable domain (rest looked up from reference TRBV19 and TRBJ2-1): DGGITQSPKYLFRKEGQNVTLSCEQNLNHDAMYWYRQDPGQGLRLIYYSQIVNDFQKGDIAEGYSVSREKKESFPLTVTSAQKNPTAFYLCASSGTGGFNEQFFGPGTRLTVL.